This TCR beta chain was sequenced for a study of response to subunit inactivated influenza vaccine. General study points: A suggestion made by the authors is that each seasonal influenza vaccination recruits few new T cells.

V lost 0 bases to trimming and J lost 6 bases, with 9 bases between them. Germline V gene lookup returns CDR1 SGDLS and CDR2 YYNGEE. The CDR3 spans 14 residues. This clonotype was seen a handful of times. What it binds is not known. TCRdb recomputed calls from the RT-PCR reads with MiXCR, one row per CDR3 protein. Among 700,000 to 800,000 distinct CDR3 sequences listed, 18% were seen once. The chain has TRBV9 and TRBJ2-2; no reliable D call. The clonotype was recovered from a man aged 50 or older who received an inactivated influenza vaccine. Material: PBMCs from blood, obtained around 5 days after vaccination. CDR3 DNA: TGTGCCAGCAGCGTAGGATTTGAGGCCGGGGAGCTGTTTTTT. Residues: CASSVGFEAGELFF.